This entry lists 18 T cell receptor beta chains sequenced from one sample in a study of blood T cell repertoires in COVID-19. Profiled with immunoSEQ multiplex PCR; TCRdb holds only in-frame clones, not every one. This table holds roughly 300,000 clones, roughly 79% found once. The sequencing input was peripheral blood. These receptors all come from a woman in her sixties with active or convalescent COVID-19.

In this sample, this clone turned up a few times. The identical CDR3 is also encoded by other nucleotide sequences in the sample. The V and J genes are TRBV7-9 and TRBJ1-6, with a weak D call TRBD1 (6 bases). CDR1 and CDR2 (germline): SEHNR, FQNEAQ (reference sequence). CDR3 length equals 14 residues. Trimming removed 1 base at V and 10 bases at J, with 11 bases between. The CDR3 DNA is TGTGCCAGCAGCTTAGGGCAGGGGTACTCACCCCTCCACTTT. This sequence encodes CASSLGQGYSPLHF.

This clone came up a few times. V gene TRBV24-1 combines with J gene TRBJ1-5, with TRBD1 as a possible D gene (6 bases). CDR3 size: 13 residues. In germline, CDR1 is KGHDR, CDR2 SFDVKD. Trimming cost V 5 bases and J 8 bases, with 12 bases left between them. The CDR3 region has the DNA TGTGCCACCAGTGCCGGAGACAGGAAGCCCCAGCATTTT. The encoded protein is CATSAGDRKPQHF.

This clone showed up just a few times. The chain combines TRBV5-1 with TRBJ2-7; 12 positions agree with TRBD1. The CDR3 consists of 15 residues. J was trimmed by 6 bases and V by 0 bases; bases with no gene match: 4. CDR1 is SGHRS, CDR2 YFSETQ, per germline. CDR3 nucleotide sequence: TGCGCCAGCAGCTTGGCCGGGACAGGGGGCCGCGAGCAGTACTTC. The encoded protein is CASSLAGTGGREQYF.

The V call is TRBV6-5, the J call TRBJ1-1; possible D gene TRBD1, 6 bases. This CDR3 is 12 amino acids long. The ends were cut back, 2 bases at V and 7 bases at J, with 8 bases in the middle. Germline V gene sequence: CDR1 MNHEY, CDR2 SVGAGI. CDR3 amino acids: CASSYGGGEAFF. CDR3 DNA sequence: TGTGCCAGCAGTTACGGGGGCGGTGAAGCTTTCTTT.

The chain carries TRBV11-2 and TRBJ2-2; unclear D gene. CDR1 is SGHAT and CDR2 is FQNNGV in the germline V gene. The CDR3 runs 15 residues. V was trimmed by 3 bases and J by 4 bases, leaving 12 bases between them. The CDR3, as DNA: TGTGCCAGCAGCTTCCCAATCACGGGCACCGGGGAGCTGTTTTTT. Translated, it gives CASSFPITGTGELFF.

In this sample, this clone turned up once. This chain connects TRBV11-3 to TRBJ1-2; D is perhaps TRBD1 (5 bases). The V and J ends lost 0 bases and 4 bases respectively, with 9 bases between them. The CDR3 sequence is 14 residues long. CDR1 and CDR2 (germline): SGHNT, YENEEA. CDR3 in DNA: TGTGCCAGCAGCTTAGATCGCACAGGCTATGGCTACACCTTC. Protein sequence: CASSLDRTGYGYTF.

This chain uses TRBV7-2 with TRBJ2-7, with 12 bases fitting TRBD1. The germline gives CDR1 SGHTA, CDR2 FQGNSA. The V segment lost 0 bases and the J segment 13 bases; nucleotides outside the gene matches: 4. The CDR3 loop spans 13 amino acids. This chain's CDR3 is CASSLAGDRGHYF. CDR3 nucleotides: TGTGCCAGCAGCTTAGCTGGGGACAGGGGGCATTACTTC.

The CDR3 loop is CATAGAWRGITDTQYF. The DNA for the CDR3 is TGTGCCACCGCGGGGGCCTGGAGGGGAATCACAGATACGCAGTATTTT. The chain recombines TRBV19 with TRBJ2-3; tentatively, D is TRBD2 (7 bases). The CDR3 is made up of 16 amino acids. V was clipped by 10 bases and J by 2 bases, with 22 bases between them. The germline gives CDR1 LNHDA, CDR2 SQIVND (reference sequence).

This sequence joins TRBV6-2 or TRBV6-3 and TRBJ2-7; 9 bases align to TRBD1. V shed 5 bases, J shed 6 bases, and the junction held 14 bases outside the gene matches. Looked up from germline, CDR1 is MNHEY and CDR2 is SVGEGT. The CDR3 runs to 16 residues. The CDR3 nucleotides are TGTGCCAGCAGTATCGAAGGGGGGACAGGGCGAGTCGAGCAGTACTTC. Its translation is CASSIEGGTGRVEQYF.

The genes are TRBV5-1 and TRBJ1-3; D remains ambiguous. This CDR3 has 14 amino acids. Trimming removed 4 bases from V and 0 bases from J, with 8 bases in between. Germline V CDR1 and CDR2: SGHRS, YFSETQ. CDR3 sequence reads: CASSPGNSGNTIYF. CDR3 in DNA: TGCGCCAGCAGCCCGGGGAACTCTGGAAACACCATATATTTT.

The chain carries TRBV4-2 and TRBJ2-3, with D hard to call. Per germline, CDR1 LGHNA and CDR2 YNFKEQ. Trimming stripped 0 bases from V and 0 bases from J, with 13 bases between. CDR3 size: 17 residues. The CDR3 is CASSQDTAGASTDTQYF. The CDR3 DNA follows: TGTGCCAGCAGCCAAGATACGGCCGGAGCTAGCACAGATACGCAGTATTTT.

The genes are TRBV6-5 and TRBJ1-2, with D possibly matching TRBD1 (5 bases). Germline V CDR1 and CDR2: MNHEY, SVGAGI. There are 14 residues in the CDR3. Trimming took off 2 bases at V and 3 bases at J, with 10 bases between the two ends. The CDR3 region is CASSYGQGYYGYTF. The CDR3 coding sequence is TGTGCCAGCAGTTACGGTCAGGGCTACTATGGCTACACCTTC.

V gene TRBV19 combines with J gene TRBJ2-3, with 8 bases that match TRBD1. Trimming cost V 0 bases and J 4 bases; bases outside gene matches: 6. The germline V gene encodes CDR1 LNHDA and CDR2 SQIVND (reference sequence). This CDR3 comprises 16 residues. CDR3 bases: TGTGCCAGTAGTATAGATTGGCCAGGGGGCGCAGATACGCAGTATTTT. This translates into CASSIDWPGGADTQYF.

V is TRBV14 and J is TRBJ1-6, with D hard to call. The germline V and J ends were trimmed by 2 bases and 8 bases, with 7 bases remaining between them. Germline lookup yields CDR1 SGHDN and CDR2 FVKESK. This CDR3 comprises 13 residues. CDR3 DNA sequence: TGTGCCAGCAGCCAATGGAGATATTCACCCCTCCACTTT. Its translation is CASSQWRYSPLHF.

This clone was observed once. This chain uses TRBV6-6 with TRBJ1-2, with TRBD1 matching over 10 bases. The CDR3 covers 16 residues. Trimming removed 5 bases from V and 1 base from J; junction bases left unmatched: 7. CDR1 MNHNY and CDR2 SVGAGI come from the germline V gene (reference sequence). The CDR3 here is CASSRGTGEDNYGYTF. The CDR3 DNA sequence: TGTGCCAGCAGTCGAGGGACAGGGGAGGATAACTATGGCTACACCTTC.

V and J are TRBV7-6 and TRBJ1-1; D is undetermined. Looked up from germline, CDR1 is SGHVS and CDR2 is FNYEAQ. The V end lost 1 base, the J end lost 3 bases, and 12 bases lay between the germline ends. The CDR3 totals 15 residues. The CDR3 DNA follows: TGTGCCAGCAGCTTAGAGCACAGTTGGGACACTGAAGCTTTCTTT. Its translation is CASSLEHSWDTEAFF.

The V call is TRBV6-5, the J call TRBJ2-7; 8 bases are shared with TRBD2. This CDR3 is built from 15 residues. CDR1 MNHEY and CDR2 SVGAGI come from the germline V gene. Trimming cost V 2 bases and J 6 bases; bases outside gene matches: 9. This CDR3 reads CASSYIRGGAGEQYF. In DNA, the CDR3 is TGTGCCAGCAGTTACATTCGGGGGGGCGCGGGCGAGCAGTACTTC.

The chain employs TRBV6-5 and TRBJ2-7, with 9 bases matching TRBD1. V gave up 5 bases and J gave up 4 bases; unmatched junction bases: 6. This CDR3 region has 14 residues. Per germline, CDR1 MNHEY and CDR2 SVGAGI. The CDR3 nucleotides are TGTGCCAGCAGTCGAATACAGGGGGCTTACGAGCAGTACTTC. Its translation is CASSRIQGAYEQYF.